This record covers a single TCR beta chain. In the authors' methods: Quantification of nucleated cells was approximated via reference gene primer amplification. This table comes from immunoSEQ multiplex PCR, and its TCRdb copy is limited to in-frame clones, with some not included. D and trimming come from the DNA, and the V and J calls and clone size come from that table. The sample gives approximately 80,000 clones, about 90% of which show up once; 40% to 55% is in the top ten. In germline, CDR1 is MGHDK, CDR2 SYGVNS. V was pared by 2 bases and J by 7 bases, with 11 bases between. The CDR3 is 13 residues long. This sample is drawn from a study of blood T cell repertoires in COVID-19. Overall study: Sample material is recorded as cDNA or gDNA derived from T cells, B-cell-depleted T cells, or PBMCs.

The chain combines TRBV25-1 with TRBJ1-2; TRBD1 is a possible D gene (6 bases). This clonotype was obtained from a human donor in a cohort sampled during active COVID-19. Sequenced input: peripheral blood. CDR3 sequence (DNA): TGTGCCAGCAGTGAACAGGGGTTTAGTGGCTACACCTTC. This translates into CASSEQGFSGYTF.